Below are 25 T cell receptor beta chains sequenced from a single sample in a study of T cells in Graves' hyperthyroidism and ophthalmopathy. What was amplified from RNA transcripts were TCR beta CDR3 regions. HTBI primers drove first-round RT-PCR of the TCR CDR3. TCRdb used MiXCR to reprocess the multiplex PCR reads, holding one entry per CDR3 protein. The repertoire includes about 360,000 distinct CDR3 sequences, approximately 14% of them detected once, and 25% to 35% sits in the top ten. Sequenced sample: blood. The receptor source for this set is a woman aged 18-35 years with Graves' hyperthyroidism that later progressed to Graves' ophthalmopathy.

Ten or more counts support this clonotype. The chain joins TRBV6-2 or TRBV6-3 to TRBJ2-7; D unclear. Germline CDR1 reads MNHEY; CDR2 reads SVGEGT. The CDR3 spans 14 residues. The germline V and J ends were trimmed by 3 bases and 3 bases, with 12 bases remaining between them. The CDR3 here is CASSYRSESYEQYF. The CDR3 DNA follows: TGTGCCAGCAGTTATCGGTCAGAAAGCTACGAGCAGTACTTC.

This clonotype was seen repeatedly, ten times or more. The V and J genes are TRBV11-3 and TRBJ2-1, with 11 bases aligning to TRBD2. The CDR3 is 15 amino acids. V was pared by 5 bases and J by 4 bases, with 4 bases of the junction left unmatched. Germline V CDR1 and CDR2: SGHNT, YENEEA. The CDR3: CASSISGRVYNEQFF. The CDR3 nucleotides are TGTGCCAGCAGCATTAGCGGGAGGGTTTACAATGAGCAGTTCTTC.

This clonotype was counted at least ten times. V and J are TRBV20-1 and TRBJ2-7; D possibly corresponds to TRBD2 (6 bases). Germline values: CDR1 DFQATT, CDR2 SNEGSKA (reference sequence). Trimming pared 1 base from V and 0 bases from J, leaving 25 bases between. The CDR3 has 19 amino acids. The DNA of the CDR3 is TGCAGTGCTAGAGGTCGGGAGAGGGCCGATATACTCTTCTCCTACGAGCAGTACTTC. Amino acid sequence: CSARGRERADILFSYEQYF.

In its sample, this clonotype was seen many times. CDR3 DNA: TGTGCCAGCAGCCAGACTAGCGGGAGGGAGACCCAGTACTTC. Protein sequence: CASSQTSGRETQYF. The chain carries TRBV7-2 and TRBJ2-5, with 13 nucleotides matching TRBD2. There are 14 residues in the CDR3. Germline trimming cut 5 bases from V and 5 bases from J; bases unmatched to any gene: 2. Germline V CDR1 and CDR2: SGHTA, FQGNSA.

The rearrangement joins TRBV28 to TRBJ1-5; the D is unclear. The V end lost 5 bases, the J end lost 2 bases, and 13 bases lay between the germline ends. The CDR3 sequence is 15 residues long. Germline loops: CDR1 MDHEN, CDR2 SYDVKM. The CDR3, as DNA: TGTGCCAGCAGTACCGGTCACGGGGGCAATCAGCCCCAGCATTTT. It translates to CASSTGHGGNQPQHF.

The table lists this clonotype with many counts. DNA of the CDR3: TGTGCCAGCAGCTTGGGACAGGGCGACAATCAGCCCCAGCATTTT. Protein: CASSLGQGDNQPQHF. V usage is TRBV11-2 and J usage is TRBJ1-5, with TRBD1 matching over 9 bases. CDR3 length equals 15 residues. Germline V CDR1 and CDR2: SGHAT, FQNNGV. Losses at the gene ends were 3 bases for V and 3 bases for J; bases not matched to a gene: 3.

J is TRBJ2-2 and V is TRBV27, with D maybe TRBD1 (5 bases). V lost 6 bases, J lost 2 bases, and 19 bases lay in between. The CDR3 runs to 17 residues. The germline CDR1 and CDR2 sequences are MNHEY and SMNVEV (reference sequence). This CDR3 is CASSPLGARSNTGELFF. CDR3 DNA: TGTGCCAGCAGCCCCCTTGGGGCCAGGAGTAACACCGGGGAGCTGTTTTTT.

This clonotype was seen at least ten times. The rearrangement uses TRBV2 and TRBJ2-7; 9 bases fit TRBD2. The V segment lost 3 bases and the J segment 6 bases; nucleotides outside the gene matches: 6. This CDR3 region has 14 residues. Per germline, CDR1 SNHLY and CDR2 FYNNEI. CDR3 sequence (DNA): TGTGCCAGCAGTGACGCGGGAGCGGGAGGCGAGCAGTACTTC. It translates to CASSDAGAGGEQYF.

This clonotype was counted at least ten times. The chain has TRBV20-1 and TRBJ1-3; 8 nucleotides align to TRBD1. The germline CDR1 and CDR2 sequences are DFQATT and SNEGSKA (reference sequence). With 2 bases clipped from V and 2 bases from J, the junction kept 11 bases outside the gene matches. This CDR3 has 17 residues. The CDR3 DNA is TGCAGTGCTAGACCGTCCCCACAGGGGGTCCCTGGAAACACCATATATTTT. Its protein product is CSARPSPQGVPGNTIYF.

J is TRBJ2-3 and V is TRBV25-1, with D possibly matching TRBD2 (6 bases). CDR1 MGHDK and CDR2 SYGVNS come from the germline V gene. The V end lost 0 bases, the J end lost 5 bases, and 12 bases lay between the germline ends. The CDR3 runs to 15 residues. The DNA for the CDR3 is TGTGCCAGCAGTGAATATGGGGGGTGGAGAGATACGCAGTATTTT. It yields the protein CASSEYGGWRDTQYF. Supplemented by reference TRBV25-1 and TRBJ2-3, the full variable domain reads EADIYQTPRYLVIGTGKKITLECSQTMGHDKMYWYQQDPGMELHLIHYSYGVNSTEKGDLSSESTVSRIRTEHFPLTLESARPSHTSQYLCASSEYGGWRDTQYFGPGTRLTVL.

This clonotype was counted between two and nine times. The chain uses TRBV6-1 and TRBJ2-2; no reliable D call. Germline CDR1 is MNHNS and CDR2 is SASEGT. This CDR3 contains 15 residues. Trimming removed 6 bases at V and 0 bases at J, with 11 bases between. CDR3 DNA: TGTGCCAGCAGAGGCGATGTCGCGAACACCGGGGAGCTGTTTTTT. This encodes CASRGDVANTGELFF.

CDR3 sequence (DNA): TGTGCCAGCAGCCTCAGACAGGAGGCCGGAAACACCATATATTTT. Residues: CASSLRQEAGNTIYF. J is TRBJ1-3 and V is TRBV7-2, with a tentative D call TRBD1 (6 bases). Deletions cut 5 bases from V and 4 bases from J, with 15 bases between. The CDR3 consists of 15 residues. Germline CDR1 SGHTA, CDR2 FQGNSA.

In its sample, this clonotype was seen a few times. This sequence joins TRBV6-6 and TRBJ1-5; D might be TRBD1 (5 bases). Between the trimmed V and J ends, which lost 1 base and 6 bases, there was a span of 7 bases. The germline V gene encodes CDR1 MNHNY and CDR2 SVGAGI (reference sequence). There are 13 residues in the CDR3. The CDR3 loop is CASSYLGTQPQHF. CDR3 in DNA: TGTGCCAGCAGTTACTTAGGGACTCAGCCCCAGCATTTT.

At least ten counts were recorded for this clonotype. This rearrangement joins TRBV20-1 to TRBJ2-2, with D tentatively TRBD1 or TRBD2 (5 bases each). Trimming took off 4 bases at V and 8 bases at J, with 14 bases between the two ends. The CDR3 is made up of 13 amino acids. The V gene's germline CDR1 is DFQATT and CDR2 SNEGSKA (reference sequence). The CDR3 region is CSAITGNRGELFF. CDR3 sequence (DNA): TGCAGTGCTATAACGGGGAACAGGGGGGAGCTGTTTTTT.

This clonotype was picked up many times. The chain recombines TRBV2 with TRBJ1-1; D call uncertain. Germline assignment: CDR1 SNHLY and CDR2 FYNNEI. The ends were cut back, 5 bases at V and 10 bases at J, with 14 bases in the middle. CDR3 length equals 12 residues. The CDR3 loop reads CASSLQVSLAFF. CDR3 bases: TGTGCCAGCAGTTTACAAGTTAGTTTAGCTTTCTTT.

This clonotype has at least ten counts. The gene calls are TRBV28 and TRBJ2-1; 8 positions match TRBD2. The CDR3 has 15 residues. Germline V gene data show CDR1 as MDHEN and CDR2 as SYDVKM. Unmatched junction bases numbered 9, after V lost 5 bases and J lost 6 bases. CDR3 amino acids: CASSEAGEAVNEQFF. The CDR3 region has the DNA TGTGCCAGCAGTGAAGCGGGAGAAGCCGTCAATGAGCAGTTCTTC.

There are many counts of this clonotype. This chain connects TRBV28 to TRBJ1-1; 7 positions agree with TRBD1. The length of the CDR3 is 13 residues. Germline V lookup: CDR1 MDHEN, CDR2 SYDVKM. Trimming at V came to 3 bases and at J to 5 bases, leaving 3 bases not matched to a gene. For the CDR3, the DNA is TGTGCCAGCAGTTTGGTACAGGGGACTGAAGCTTTCTTT. Its translation is CASSLVQGTEAFF. Based on the CDR3 plus reference TRBV28 and TRBJ1-1, the full variable domain is DVKVTQSSRYLVKRTGEKVFLECVQDMDHENMFWYRQDPGLGLRLIYFSYDVKMKEKGDIPEGYSVSREKKERFSLILESASTNQTSMYLCASSLVQGTEAFFGQGTRLTVV.

The J gene is TRBJ2-7, the V gene TRBV5-1, with 11 bases fitting TRBD1. Germline lookup yields CDR1 SGHRS and CDR2 YFSETQ. Trimming took 0 bases from V and 4 from J; bases not matched to a gene: 6. CDR3 length: 16 amino acids. In DNA form, the CDR3 reads TGCGCCAGCAGCTTGGCCGGGACAGGGGGTTATTACGAGCAGTACTTC. Translation: CASSLAGTGGYYEQYF.

This clonotype showed up just a few times. J is TRBJ2-3 and V is TRBV7-2, with TRBD2 identical over 12 bases. The CDR3 spans 17 residues. CDR1 is SGHTA and CDR2 is FQGNSA in the germline V gene. Trimming at V came to 5 bases and at J to 3 bases, leaving 9 bases not matched to a gene. CDR3 coding DNA: TGTGCCAGCAGCCAGACTCTAGCGGGAGGGAAAACAGATACGCAGTATTTT. Translating gives CASSQTLAGGKTDTQYF.

To note about this clonotype: A junction end diverges from the germline sequence, so it may reflect a read error. V and J are TRBV27 and TRBJ2-1; 10 nucleotides match TRBD1. This CDR3 has 15 amino acids. CDR1 MNHEY and CDR2 SMNVEV come from the germline V gene (reference sequence). The CDR3 here is CVSSLTGTGVNEQFF. The CDR3 DNA follows: TGTGTCAGCAGTTTGACCGGGACAGGGGTCAATGAGCAGTTCTTC.

This clonotype was seen ten or more times. J is TRBJ2-1 and V is TRBV2; 14 positions agree with TRBD2. The CDR3 covers 15 residues. V lost 6 bases and J lost 9; bases outside the gene matches: 7. Germline lookup yields CDR1 SNHLY and CDR2 FYNNEI. The CDR3 DNA is TGTGCCAGCAGCGCAGGGACTAGCGGGAGTTTTGAGCAGTTCTTC. Protein sequence: CASSAGTSGSFEQFF.

This clonotype has a count of ten or more. V usage is TRBV7-9 and J usage is TRBJ2-7; TRBD1 aligns across 9 bases. This CDR3 is 14 amino acids long. The V gene's germline CDR1 is SEHNR and CDR2 FQNEAQ (reference sequence). V lost 5 bases to trimming and J lost 3 bases; unmatched junction nucleotides: 5. The CDR3 DNA follows: TGTGCCAGCAGCCCCCAGGGACAGGGCTACGAGCAGTACTTC. This translates into CASSPQGQGYEQYF.

This clonotype appeared many times. The V call is TRBV28, the J call TRBJ2-3; 9 positions match TRBD2. This CDR3 region has 16 residues. Germline CDR1 is MDHEN and CDR2 is SYDVKM. The trim removed 3 bases at V and 2 bases at J, leaving 6 bases unmatched. The CDR3 region has the DNA TGTGCCAGCAGTTTCTTACTAGCGGGCCTCACAGATACGCAGTATTTT. Protein sequence: CASSFLLAGLTDTQYF.

With regard to this clonotype: It may be a read error: a sequence one base away is much more abundant. The CDR3 spells CASSLELFKGDQPQHF. The CDR3 DNA sequence: TGTGCCAGCAGCTTAGAACTCTTCAAGGGAGATCAGCCCCAGCATTTT. V usage is TRBV7-2 and J usage is TRBJ1-5; D unresolved. The V end was cut by 1 base, the J end by 5 bases, with 15 bases between. The CDR3 totals 16 residues. Germline CDR1 SGHTA, CDR2 FQGNSA.

This clonotype was observed many times. The DNA for the CDR3 is TGTGCCACAGCAGGGGGGCATCCTGAAGCTTTCTTT. It translates to CATAGGHPEAFF. The J gene is TRBJ1-1, the V gene TRBV28, with 7 bases matching TRBD1. CDR3 length: 12 residues. The germline gives CDR1 MDHEN, CDR2 SYDVKM. The V gene end was trimmed by 10 bases and the J gene end by 6 bases; junction bases not matched to a gene: 8.